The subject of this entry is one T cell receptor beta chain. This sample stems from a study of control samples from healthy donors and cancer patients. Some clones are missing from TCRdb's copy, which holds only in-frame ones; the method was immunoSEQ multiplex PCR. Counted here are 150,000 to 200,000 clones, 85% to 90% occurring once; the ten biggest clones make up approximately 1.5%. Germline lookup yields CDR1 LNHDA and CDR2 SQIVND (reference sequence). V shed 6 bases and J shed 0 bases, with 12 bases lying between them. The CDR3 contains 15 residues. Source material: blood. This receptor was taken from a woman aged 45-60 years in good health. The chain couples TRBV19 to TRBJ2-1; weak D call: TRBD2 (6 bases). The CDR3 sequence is CASRPTEGSYNEQFF. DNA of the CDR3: TGTGCCAGTAGACCGACGGAGGGCTCCTACAATGAGCAGTTCTTC.